Shown below are 21 T cell receptor beta chains from a single sample sequenced in a study of T cell changes during pregnancy in multiple sclerosis. Clones were sequenced by immunoSEQ multiplex PCR, and TCRdb holds only the in-frame ones, with some missing. Counted here are about 18,000 clones, about 90% occurring once; the ten biggest clones make up less than 15%. The specimen was CD8+ T cells from peripheral blood mononuclear cells, collected in the third trimester of pregnancy. The receptor source for this set is a female donor in good health, enrolled as a control in a pregnancy study.

The chain recombines TRBV19 with TRBJ2-1; no firm D call. Looked up from germline, CDR1 is LNHDA and CDR2 is SQIVND (reference sequence). The CDR3 contains 15 residues. The germline V and J ends were trimmed by 0 bases and 0 bases, with 6 bases remaining between them. The CDR3: CASSIDRSSYNEQFF. The CDR3 DNA reads TGTGCCAGTAGTATAGACCGTAGCTCCTACAATGAGCAGTTCTTC.

The J gene is TRBJ2-1, the V gene TRBV7-9; TRBD2 agrees at 10 bases. Germline V gives CDR1 SEHNR, CDR2 FQNEAQ (reference sequence). The trim removed 3 bases at V and 8 bases at J, leaving 4 bases unmatched. The CDR3 is made up of 14 amino acids. CDR3 coding DNA: TGTGCCAGCAGCTTTAGCGGGGGGTTCGATGAGCAGTTCTTC. Its translation is CASSFSGGFDEQFF.

The CDR3 loop reads CASSPYPNEQFF. For the CDR3, the DNA is TGTGCCAGCAGCCCTTATCCTAATGAGCAGTTCTTC. The rearrangement joins TRBV9 to TRBJ2-1, with D unclear. V was cut by 4 bases and J by 7 bases, with 9 bases left in between. Germline CDR1 is SGDLS and CDR2 is YYNGEE. This CDR3 is 12 amino acids long.

The chain uses TRBV6-1 and TRBJ1-5; D not certain. This CDR3 spans 14 amino acids. Trimming took off 1 base at V and 4 bases at J, with 8 bases between the two ends. CDR1 is MNHNS, CDR2 SASEGT, per germline. CDR3 loop: CASSEVRVNQPQHF. CDR3 nucleotide sequence: TGTGCCAGCAGTGAAGTGAGGGTTAATCAGCCCCAGCATTTT.

The J gene is TRBJ2-7, the V gene TRBV6-5, with D possibly matching TRBD1 (6 bases). This CDR3 is 14 amino acids long. The V end lost 0 bases, the J end lost 3 bases, and 9 bases lay between the germline ends. Per the germline V gene, CDR1 is MNHEY and CDR2 is SVGAGI. DNA of the CDR3: TGTGCCAGCAGTTACTCGGACAGATACTACGAGCAGTACTTC. It specifies CASSYSDRYYEQYF.

The gene calls are TRBV7-8 and TRBJ2-7, with 8 bases fitting TRBD1. The CDR3 loop spans 14 amino acids. The junction had 9 bases not matched to a gene; V was cut back by 4 bases and J by 7 bases. Looked up from germline, CDR1 is SGHVS and CDR2 is FQNEAQ. This CDR3 is CASSSIQGAREQYF. The CDR3 DNA sequence: TGTGCCAGCAGCTCAATTCAGGGGGCCCGAGAGCAGTACTTC.

This chain joins TRBV28 and TRBJ1-5, with a possible D match to TRBD1 (6 bases). V lost 6 bases, J lost 7 bases, and 22 bases lay in between. The germline CDR1 and CDR2 sequences are MDHEN and SYDVKM. The CDR3 loop spans 16 amino acids. CDR3 sequence reads: CASSPYPQGSTQPQHF. CDR3 in DNA: TGTGCCAGCAGCCCATACCCGCAGGGGAGCACGCAGCCCCAGCATTTT.

The chain carries TRBV7-6 and TRBJ2-1; 11 bases line up with TRBD2. Germline loops: CDR1 SGHVS, CDR2 FNYEAQ. V shed 5 bases, J shed 9 bases, and the junction held 3 bases outside the gene matches. The CDR3 covers 13 residues. The DNA for the CDR3 is TGTGCCAGCAGCCTCGGGACTAGCGGTGAGCAGTTCTTC. It encodes CASSLGTSGEQFF. The whole variable domain, remainder taken from reference TRBV7-6 and TRBJ2-1, is GAGVSQSPRYKVTKRGQDVALRCDPISGHVSLYWYRQALGQGPEFLTYFNYEAQQDKSGLPNDRFSAERPEGSISTLTIQRTEQRDSAMYRCASSLGTSGEQFFGPGTRLTVL.

This rearrangement joins TRBV7-8 to TRBJ2-3, with 7 nucleotides matching TRBD2. Germline V gene lookup returns CDR1 SGHVS and CDR2 FQNEAQ. Germline trimming cut 3 bases from V and 1 base from J; bases unmatched to any gene: 13. The CDR3 is made up of 18 amino acids. The CDR3 sequence is CASSFRLAVTLGTDTQYF. CDR3 DNA: TGTGCCAGCAGCTTTCGGCTAGCGGTTACCCTAGGCACAGATACGCAGTATTTT.

This chain joins TRBV29-1 and TRBJ1-2; 9 bases fit TRBD1. In germline, CDR1 is SQVTM, CDR2 ANQGSEA. CDR3 length: 15 residues. The junction had 8 bases not matched to a gene; V was cut back by 0 bases and J by 6 bases. CDR3 DNA sequence: TGCAGCGTTGAAGATGGTTTTGGACAGGGGAATGGCTACACCTTC. This encodes CSVEDGFGQGNGYTF. Full variable domain (remainder filled in from reference TRBV29-1 and TRBJ1-2): SAVISQKPSRDICQRGTSLTIQCQVDSQVTMMFWYRQQPGQSLTLIATANQGSEATYESGFVIDKFPISRPNLTFSTLTVSNMSPEDSSIYLCSVEDGFGQGNGYTFGSGTRLTVV.

The chain is built from TRBV19 and TRBJ1-1; 7 nucleotides align to TRBD1. Losses at the gene ends were 4 bases for V and 8 bases for J; bases not matched to a gene: 4. In germline, CDR1 is LNHDA, CDR2 SQIVND (reference sequence). The CDR3 has 12 amino acids. The CDR3 nucleotides are TGTGCCAGTAGTACCACAGGGGAGGAAGCTTTCTTT. Translated: CASSTTGEEAFF.

The chain has TRBV4-3 and TRBJ1-4; 9 nucleotides line up with TRBD1. V dropped 4 bases and J dropped 5; count of bases not matched to a gene: 5. Germline V gene sequence: CDR1 LGHNA, CDR2 YSLEER. The CDR3 totals 15 residues. The CDR3 loop reads CASSRLTGGNEKLFF. CDR3 DNA sequence: TGCGCCAGCAGCCGATTGACAGGGGGGAATGAAAAACTGTTTTTT.

V is TRBV25-1 and J is TRBJ2-3; TRBD2 matches at 7 bases. Germline V gene sequence: CDR1 MGHDK, CDR2 SYGVNS. This CDR3 is built from 17 residues. J gave up 2 bases and V 0 bases, and 8 bases lay outside the gene matches. CDR3 protein: CASSEYTPSGYTDTQYF. Written as DNA, the CDR3 is TGTGCCAGCAGTGAATATACACCTAGCGGATACACAGATACGCAGTATTTT.

This clone was found a few times. V and J are TRBV27 and TRBJ2-2; 8 bases are shared with TRBD2. CDR1 MNHEY and CDR2 SMNVEV come from the germline V gene (reference sequence). This CDR3 has 15 amino acids. Trimming at V came to 3 bases and at J to 3 bases, leaving 3 bases not matched to a gene. In DNA form, the CDR3 reads TGTGCCAGCAGTTTTAGCGGGGAATACACCGGGGAGCTGTTTTTT. Translated: CASSFSGEYTGELFF.

This chain connects TRBV5-8 to TRBJ2-5, with TRBD2 matching over 9 bases. Trimming cost V 2 bases and J 1 base; bases outside gene matches: 3. CDR1 and CDR2 from the germline V gene are SGHTS and YDEGEE. This CDR3 is 15 amino acids long. DNA of the CDR3: TGTGCCAGCAGCTTCGGGACTAGCTCCCAAGAGACCCAGTACTTC. Protein product: CASSFGTSSQETQYF.

The chain combines TRBV4-1 with TRBJ2-7; tentatively, D is TRBD1 (6 bases). V lost 4 bases to trimming and J lost 3 bases, with 7 bases between them. This CDR3 comprises 12 residues. CDR1 is MGHRA, CDR2 YSYEKL, per germline. The CDR3 bases are TGCGCCAGCAGCCCGGACAGCTACGAGCAGTACTTC. It is translated as CASSPDSYEQYF.

V usage is TRBV5-1 and J usage is TRBJ2-7; a possible D gene is TRBD1 (6 bases). Trimming shortened V by 3 bases and J by 4 bases, and 14 bases separated the two germline ends. The germline V gene encodes CDR1 SGHRS and CDR2 YFSETQ. The CDR3 has 14 residues. The CDR3 nucleotides are TGCGCCAGCAGCTCAGGGGACGGTGGGTACGAGCAGTACTTC. Encoded protein: CASSSGDGGYEQYF.

V gene TRBV19 combines with J gene TRBJ1-1; perhaps TRBD1 as D (5 bases). The germline V gene encodes CDR1 LNHDA and CDR2 SQIVND (reference sequence). CDR3 length: 14 residues. Trimming took 10 bases from V and 5 from J, leaving 20 bases between them. The CDR3 here is CATNLGGGRTEAFF. CDR3 sequence (DNA): TGTGCCACCAATCTCGGGGGGGGAAGGACTGAAGCTTTCTTT.

V gene TRBV15 combines with J gene TRBJ1-5; a possible D gene is TRBD1 (6 bases). Germline-derived CDR1 and CDR2 are LNHNV and YYDKDF (reference sequence). V was pared by 0 bases and J by 1 base, with 7 bases between. The length of the CDR3 is 15 residues. CDR3 bases: TGTGCCACCAGCAGAGACAGGGGAAGCAATCAGCCCCAGCATTTT. As protein: CATSRDRGSNQPQHF.

The chain employs TRBV19 and TRBJ1-3; a weak D match, TRBD1 (6 bases). Germline CDR1 LNHDA, CDR2 SQIVND (reference sequence). CDR3 size: 14 residues. Deletions cut 4 bases from V and 4 bases from J, with 11 bases between. The CDR3 region has the DNA TGTGCCAGTAGTAACAGGGTGGACGGAAACACCATATATTTT. This translates into CASSNRVDGNTIYF.

The V gene is TRBV7-9, the J gene TRBJ1-4; D ambiguous. The CDR3 length is 15 residues. Germline loops: CDR1 SEHNR, CDR2 FQNEAQ (reference sequence). Between the trimmed V and J ends, which lost 0 bases and 4 bases, there was a span of 9 bases. This CDR3 reads CASSLARQVNEKLFF. CDR3 DNA: TGTGCCAGCAGCTTAGCTAGGCAGGTTAATGAAAAACTGTTTTTT.